This TCR beta chain comes out of a study of cytomegalovirus exposure and HLA in healthy donors. Study-wide background: The roughly 700 first-cohort repertoires shared a platform with the roughly 110 validation repertoires, as reported in a later analysis.

It was the roughly 110-subject validation cohort, separate from the approximately 700-subject first cohort, to which the donors belonged. Study conclusions and caveats: The authors listed some 150 TCR beta chains as cytomegalovirus-associated. Published work reported that the classifier diagnosed cytomegalovirus status with high specificity and sensitivity.

TCRdb keeps only in-frame clones here, not all; method: immunoSEQ multiplex PCR. Of roughly 70,000 clones in the sample, around nine tenths were seen once. On this clone itself: Its specificity is unknown.

CDR1 and CDR2 from the germline V gene are MNHNY and SVGAGI (reference sequence). This CDR3 spans 14 amino acids. Trimming pared 0 bases from V and 3 bases from J, leaving 6 bases between. The rearrangement links TRBV6-6 to TRBJ1-3; D gene ambiguous. The material sequenced was PBMCs. This clonotype was sampled from a woman between 18 and 29 years old in good health and CMV-seropositive. DNA of the CDR3: TGTGCCAGCAGTTACTCGAGTTTTGGAAACACCATATATTTT. The encoded protein is CASSYSSFGNTIYF.